Sequencing of this T cell receptor (beta chain) was carried out in a study of technical replicates of blood from a handful of donors. Assay: immunoSEQ multiplex PCR; the TCRdb copy retains only in-frame clones and omits some. Among about 73,000 clones, 93% were seen once, and the ten largest hold over 0.2%. Germline V CDR1 and CDR2: MNHNY, SVGAGI (reference sequence). The CDR3 sequence is 16 residues long. After removal of 2 bases from V and 6 bases from J, the junction contained 10 bases not matched to a gene. The sequence was obtained from a human donor in good health. The V call is TRBV6-6, the J call TRBJ2-7; 10 bases match TRBD2. Sequenced: T cells isolated from PBMCs. The CDR3 region is CASSYLGLAGASEQYF. DNA of the CDR3: TGTGCCAGCAGTTACCTCGGGCTAGCGGGGGCCAGCGAGCAGTACTTC.